This T cell receptor beta chain was documented in a study of T-cell reconstitution after alpha-beta-depleted transplantation in children. Whole-study results and caveats: Several hundred graft clones that had expanded were reportedly the source of alpha-beta T cells about two months after transplant. Surviving recipient T cells and thymic progenitors produced the high day-60 TCRbeta diversity seen in some patients. T-cell counts and diversity at one year post-transplant came mainly from newly produced T cells.

The germline CDR1 and CDR2 sequences are MNHEY and SMNVEV (reference sequence). This CDR3 spans 18 amino acids. V shed 2 bases and J shed 4 bases, with 24 bases lying between them. Points on this clonotype: Its target is not known.

Unique molecular identifiers were incorporated into the prepared TCRbeta library. MiXCR, applied by TCRdb to the PCR reads, yields one record per CDR3 protein. The sample carries approximately 490,000 distinct CDR3 sequences, over 9.5% recorded once. The rearrangement uses TRBV27 and TRBJ2-7; D is perhaps TRBD2 (6 bases). This TCR was recovered from a child younger than 10 with inherited bone marrow failure, due to receive a stem cell transplant. The material was PBMCs, obtained before TCRalphabeta/CD19-depleted stem cell transplant. The CDR3: CASSLKWGVSPIGYEQYF. The DNA for the CDR3 is TGTGCCAGCAGTTTAAAATGGGGGGTCAGTCCAATCGGGTACGAGCAGTACTTC.